This T cell receptor (beta chain) appears in the sequencing data of a study of response to subunit inactivated influenza vaccine. In TCRdb, the RT-PCR reads were re-called with MiXCR into one record per CDR3 protein. The table lists more than 550,000 distinct CDR3 sequences, roughly 10% of them singletons. The trim removed 6 bases at V and 5 bases at J, leaving 9 bases unmatched. There are 14 residues in the CDR3. Only a few counts were recorded for this clonotype. What it binds is not known. Study results and caveats: Each seasonal flu vaccination may recruit only limited new T cells, authors suggested.

This sequence originates from a man in his fifties who received an inactivated influenza vaccine. The sequences come from PBMCs from blood, collected on the day of vaccination. The rearrangement joins TRBV12-3 or TRBV12-4 to TRBJ2-5; 7 bases agree with TRBD1. CDR3 amino acids: CASSPTGPGETQYF. DNA for the CDR3: TGTGCCAGCAGCCCGACAGGGCCGGGGGAGACCCAGTACTTC.